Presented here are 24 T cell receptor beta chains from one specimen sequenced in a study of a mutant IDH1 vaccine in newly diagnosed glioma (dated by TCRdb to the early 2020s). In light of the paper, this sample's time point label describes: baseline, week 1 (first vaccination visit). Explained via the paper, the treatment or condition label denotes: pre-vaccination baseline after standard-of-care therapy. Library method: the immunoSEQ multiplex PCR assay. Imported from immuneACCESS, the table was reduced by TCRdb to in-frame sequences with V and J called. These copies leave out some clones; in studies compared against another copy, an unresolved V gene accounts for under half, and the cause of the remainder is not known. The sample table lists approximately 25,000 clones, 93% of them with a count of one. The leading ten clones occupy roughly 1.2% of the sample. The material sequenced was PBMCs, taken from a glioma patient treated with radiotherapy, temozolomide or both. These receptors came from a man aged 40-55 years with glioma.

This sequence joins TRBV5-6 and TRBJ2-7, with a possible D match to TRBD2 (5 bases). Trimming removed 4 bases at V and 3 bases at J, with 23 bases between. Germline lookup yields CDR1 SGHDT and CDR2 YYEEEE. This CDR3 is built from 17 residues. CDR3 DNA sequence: TGTGCCAGCAGCCCCCGGGCTAGCCTCCCAATCCTCTACGAGCAGTACTTC. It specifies CASSPRASLPILYEQYF.

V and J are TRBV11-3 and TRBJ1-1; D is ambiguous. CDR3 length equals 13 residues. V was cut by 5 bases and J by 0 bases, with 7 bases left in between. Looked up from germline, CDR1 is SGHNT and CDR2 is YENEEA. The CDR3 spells CASSRGMNTEAFF. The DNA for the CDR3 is TGTGCCAGCAGCCGAGGCATGAACACTGAAGCTTTCTTT.

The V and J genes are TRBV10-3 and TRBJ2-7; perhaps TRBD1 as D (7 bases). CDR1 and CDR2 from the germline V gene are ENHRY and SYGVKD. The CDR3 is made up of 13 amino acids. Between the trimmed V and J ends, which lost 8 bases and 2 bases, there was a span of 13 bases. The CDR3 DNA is TGTGCCATCGGGGGGCAGGGGGCCTACGAGCAGTACTTC. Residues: CAIGGQGAYEQYF.

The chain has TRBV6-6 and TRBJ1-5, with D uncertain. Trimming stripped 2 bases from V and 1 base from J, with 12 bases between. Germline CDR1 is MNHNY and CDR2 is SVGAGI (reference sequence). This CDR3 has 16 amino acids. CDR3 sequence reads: CASSYRSSLSNQPQHF. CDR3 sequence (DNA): TGTGCCAGCAGTTACCGGTCTTCCCTGAGCAATCAGCCCCAGCATTTT.

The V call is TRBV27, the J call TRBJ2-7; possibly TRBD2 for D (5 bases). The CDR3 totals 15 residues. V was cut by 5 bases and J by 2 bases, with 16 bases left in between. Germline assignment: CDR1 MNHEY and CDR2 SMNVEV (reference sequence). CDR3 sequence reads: CASSQGQTTTYEQYF. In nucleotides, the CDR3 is TGTGCCAGCAGTCAAGGGCAGACTACCACCTACGAGCAGTACTTC.

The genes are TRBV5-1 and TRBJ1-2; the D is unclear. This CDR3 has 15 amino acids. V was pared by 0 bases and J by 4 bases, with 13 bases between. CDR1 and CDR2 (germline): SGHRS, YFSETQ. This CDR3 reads CASSLAVPAAYGYTF. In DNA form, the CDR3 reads TGCGCCAGCAGCTTGGCCGTACCCGCGGCCTATGGCTACACCTTC. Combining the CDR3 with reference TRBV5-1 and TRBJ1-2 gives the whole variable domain KAGVTQTPRYLIKTRGQQVTLSCSPISGHRSVSWYQQTPGQGLQFLFEYFSETQRNKGNFPGRFSGRQFSNSRSEMNVSTLELGDSALYLCASSLAVPAAYGYTFGSGTRLTVV.

CDR3 nucleotides: TGCGCCAGCAGCCCTTGGCTAGCAGTAGTCGAGCAGTACTTC. It codes for CASSPWLAVVEQYF. The chain carries TRBV4-1 and TRBJ2-7; tentatively, D is TRBD2 (5 bases). The ends were cut back, 4 bases at V and 6 bases at J, with 16 bases in the middle. The CDR3 covers 14 residues. The germline V gene encodes CDR1 MGHRA and CDR2 YSYEKL.

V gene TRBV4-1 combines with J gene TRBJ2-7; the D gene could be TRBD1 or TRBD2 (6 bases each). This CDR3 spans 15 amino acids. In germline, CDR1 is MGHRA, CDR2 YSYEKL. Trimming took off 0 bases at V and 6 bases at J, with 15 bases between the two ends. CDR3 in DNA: TGCGCCAGCAGCCAAGAGGTAAGGGGGGACGGCGAGCAGTACTTC. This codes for CASSQEVRGDGEQYF.

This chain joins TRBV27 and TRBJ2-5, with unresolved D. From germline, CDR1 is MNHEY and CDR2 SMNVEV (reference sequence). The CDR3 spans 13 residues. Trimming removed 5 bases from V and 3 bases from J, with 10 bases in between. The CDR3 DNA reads TGTGCCAGCAGTAGACCCTGGGAAGAGACCCAGTACTTC. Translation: CASSRPWEETQYF.

The CDR3 protein is CASRAGTGTGELFF. DNA for the CDR3: TGTGCCAGCAGGGCGGGGACAGGGACCGGGGAGCTGTTTTTT. The chain joins TRBV5-4 to TRBJ2-2; 9 positions agree with TRBD1. The CDR3 contains 14 residues. Trimming took 5 bases from V and 5 from J; bases not matched to a gene: 4. Looked up from germline, CDR1 is SGHNT and CDR2 is YYREEE (reference sequence).

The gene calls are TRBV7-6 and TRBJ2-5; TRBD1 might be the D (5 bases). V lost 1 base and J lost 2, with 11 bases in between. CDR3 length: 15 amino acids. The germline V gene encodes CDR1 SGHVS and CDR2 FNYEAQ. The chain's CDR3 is CASSLGRVVQETQYF. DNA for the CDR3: TGTGCCAGCAGCTTAGGCAGGGTTGTACAAGAGACCCAGTACTTC.

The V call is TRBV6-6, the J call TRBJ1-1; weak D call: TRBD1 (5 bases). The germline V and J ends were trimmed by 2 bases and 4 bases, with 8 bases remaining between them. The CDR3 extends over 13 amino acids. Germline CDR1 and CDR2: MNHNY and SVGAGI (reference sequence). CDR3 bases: TGTGCCAGCAGTTACCGGGGCAGCACTGAAGCTTTCTTT. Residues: CASSYRGSTEAFF.

CDR3 residues: CASSRGNTGELFF. Here the CDR3 DNA reads TGTGCCAGCAGTAGGGGGAACACCGGGGAGCTGTTTTTT. This chain joins TRBV6-1 and TRBJ2-2; TRBD1 might be the D (5 bases). The CDR3 is 13 amino acids. V was clipped by 5 bases and J by 1 base, with 5 bases between them. Germline-derived CDR1 and CDR2 are MNHNS and SASEGT.

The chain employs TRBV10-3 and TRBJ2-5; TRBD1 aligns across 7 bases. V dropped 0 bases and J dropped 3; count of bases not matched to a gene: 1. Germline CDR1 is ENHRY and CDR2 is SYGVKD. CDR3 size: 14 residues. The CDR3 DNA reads TGTGCCATCAGTGAGTCAGGGGGCGAAGAGACCCAGTACTTC. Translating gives CAISESGGEETQYF.

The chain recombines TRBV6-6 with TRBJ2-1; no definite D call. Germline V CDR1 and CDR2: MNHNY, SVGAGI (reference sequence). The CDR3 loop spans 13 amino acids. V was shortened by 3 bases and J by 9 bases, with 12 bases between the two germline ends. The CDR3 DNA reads TGTGCCAGCAGTTATATTAGAGGCAGTGAGCAGTTCTTC. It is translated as CASSYIRGSEQFF.

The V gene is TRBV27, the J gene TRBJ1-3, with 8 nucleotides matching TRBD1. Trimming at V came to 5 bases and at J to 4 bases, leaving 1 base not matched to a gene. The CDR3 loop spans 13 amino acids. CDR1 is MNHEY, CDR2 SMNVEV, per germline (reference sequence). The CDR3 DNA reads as TGTGCCAGCAGTCGGACAGGGGGAAACACCATATATTTT. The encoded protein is CASSRTGGNTIYF.

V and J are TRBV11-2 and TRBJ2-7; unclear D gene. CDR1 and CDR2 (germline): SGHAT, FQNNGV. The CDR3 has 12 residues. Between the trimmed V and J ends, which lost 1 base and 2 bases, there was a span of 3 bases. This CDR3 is CASSLVTYEQYF. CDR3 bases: TGTGCCAGCAGCTTAGTAACCTACGAGCAGTACTTC.

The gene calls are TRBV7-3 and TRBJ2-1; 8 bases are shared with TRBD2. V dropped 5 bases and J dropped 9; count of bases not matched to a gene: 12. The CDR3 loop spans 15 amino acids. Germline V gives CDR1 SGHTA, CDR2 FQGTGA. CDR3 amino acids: CASSKGGAGEGEQFF. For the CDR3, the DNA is TGTGCCAGCAGCAAAGGTGGAGCGGGAGAGGGTGAGCAGTTCTTC.

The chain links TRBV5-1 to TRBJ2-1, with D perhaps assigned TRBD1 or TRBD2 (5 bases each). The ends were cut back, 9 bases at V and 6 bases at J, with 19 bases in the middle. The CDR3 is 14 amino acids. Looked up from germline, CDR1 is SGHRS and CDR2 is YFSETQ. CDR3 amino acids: CATRGVAGLNEQFF. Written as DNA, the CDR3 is TGCGCCACCCGAGGGGTGGCCGGCCTCAATGAGCAGTTCTTC.

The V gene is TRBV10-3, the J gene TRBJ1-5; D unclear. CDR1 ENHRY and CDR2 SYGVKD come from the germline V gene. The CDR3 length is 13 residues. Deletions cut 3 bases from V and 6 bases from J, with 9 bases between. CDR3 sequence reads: CAISEDGFQPQHF. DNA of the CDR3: TGTGCCATCAGTGAAGATGGGTTTCAGCCCCAGCATTTT.

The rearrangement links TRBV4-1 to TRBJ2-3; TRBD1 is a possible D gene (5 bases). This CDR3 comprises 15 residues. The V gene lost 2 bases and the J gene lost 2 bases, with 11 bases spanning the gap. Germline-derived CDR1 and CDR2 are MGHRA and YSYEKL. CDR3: CASSQSIRATDTQYF. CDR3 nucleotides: TGCGCCAGCAGCCAAAGCATCAGGGCCACAGATACGCAGTATTTT.

CDR3 sequence reads: CASSLVLDSGANVLTF. In DNA form, the CDR3 reads TGCGCCAGCAGCTTGGTTCTGGACTCTGGGGCCAACGTCCTGACTTTC. The rearrangement joins TRBV5-1 to TRBJ2-6; no firm D call. Germline lookup yields CDR1 SGHRS and CDR2 YFSETQ. Trimming removed 0 bases at V and 0 bases at J, with 7 bases between. The CDR3 totals 16 residues.

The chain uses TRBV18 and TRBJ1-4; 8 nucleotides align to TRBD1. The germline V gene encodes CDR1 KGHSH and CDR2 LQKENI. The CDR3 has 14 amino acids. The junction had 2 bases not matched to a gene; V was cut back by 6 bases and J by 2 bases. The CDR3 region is CASSQGATNEKLFF. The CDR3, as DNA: TGTGCCAGCTCCCAGGGGGCTACTAATGAAAAACTGTTTTTT.

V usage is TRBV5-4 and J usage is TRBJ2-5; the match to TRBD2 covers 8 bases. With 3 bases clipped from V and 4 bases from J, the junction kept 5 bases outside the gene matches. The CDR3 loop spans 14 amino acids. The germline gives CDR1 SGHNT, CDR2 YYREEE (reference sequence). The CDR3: CASSSRGDGETQYF. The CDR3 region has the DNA TGTGCCAGCAGCTCGCGGGGGGATGGAGAGACCCAGTACTTC.